The 32 T cell receptor beta chains below come from one sample, sequenced in a study of radiation and T cells in renal cell carcinoma. Time point: baseline pretreatment blood. Indicated treatment: 15 Gy SBRT to primary tumor, nephrectomy 4 weeks later. The data were produced by immunoSEQ multiplex PCR, yet TCRdb's version contains in-frame clones alone and is incomplete. The sample carries 130,000 or so clones, roughly 85% recorded once. The sequencing here drew on blood, taken from a patient whose treatment included radiotherapy and nephrectomy. The receptors originated from a woman aged 50 to 60 with renal cell carcinoma.

The chain couples TRBV5-1 to TRBJ2-1; tentatively, D is TRBD1 or TRBD2 (5 bases each). Trimming stripped 4 bases from V and 3 bases from J, with 14 bases between. The CDR3 spans 15 residues. Per the germline V gene, CDR1 is SGHRS and CDR2 is YFSETQ. CDR3 in DNA: TGCGCCAGCAGCCTCCGGGACGTCGGCTACAATGAGCAGTTCTTC. Translated, it gives CASSLRDVGYNEQFF. The full variable domain, rest sourced from reference TRBV5-1 and TRBJ2-1, is KAGVTQTPRYLIKTRGQQVTLSCSPISGHRSVSWYQQTPGQGLQFLFEYFSETQRNKGNFPGRFSGRQFSNSRSEMNVSTLELGDSALYLCASSLRDVGYNEQFFGPGTRLTVL.

The rearrangement uses TRBV14 and TRBJ2-7; D is perhaps TRBD1 or TRBD2 (5 bases each). This CDR3 contains 15 residues. Germline-derived CDR1 and CDR2 are SGHDN and FVKESK. V lost 1 base and J 4 bases, leaving 14 bases between the germline ends. The CDR3 reads CASSQGWQGAYEQYF. For the CDR3, the DNA is TGTGCCAGCAGCCAAGGCTGGCAGGGAGCGTACGAGCAGTACTTC. Together with reference TRBV14 and TRBJ2-7, the CDR3 gives the full variable domain: EAGVTQFPSHSVIEKGQTVTLRCDPISGHDNLYWYRRVMGKEIKFLLHFVKESKQDESGMPNNRFLAERTGGTYSTLKVQPAELEDSGVYFCASSQGWQGAYEQYFGPGTRLTVT.

The V and J genes are TRBV6-5 and TRBJ2-7; the D is unclear. Between the trimmed V and J ends, which lost 6 bases and 5 bases, there was a span of 17 bases. The CDR3 totals 14 residues. Looked up from germline, CDR1 is MNHEY and CDR2 is SVGAGI. The DNA for the CDR3 is TGTGCCAGCAGGCAACATGAGCCAGGACACGAGCAGTACTTC. It translates to CASRQHEPGHEQYF.

The genes are TRBV5-4 and TRBJ2-5, with D hard to call. The germline V gene has CDR1 SGHNT and CDR2 YYREEE (reference sequence). The CDR3 spans 15 residues. The V and J ends lost 0 bases and 3 bases respectively, with 12 bases between them. The CDR3 DNA reads TGTGCCAGCAGCTTGGGCGGCAGGATTGAAGAGACCCAGTACTTC. Amino acid sequence: CASSLGGRIEETQYF.

The sample holds a few counts of this clone. The J gene is TRBJ1-1, the V gene TRBV28; tentative D call: TRBD1 (6 bases). In germline, CDR1 is MDHEN, CDR2 SYDVKM. V lost 6 bases, J lost 0 bases, and 8 bases lay in between. The CDR3 spans 13 residues. CDR3 nucleotide sequence: TGTGCCAGCAGCACAGGGATGAACACTGAAGCTTTCTTT. It translates to CASSTGMNTEAFF.

The gene calls are TRBV28 and TRBJ2-7, with D perhaps TRBD1 (6 bases). CDR1 and CDR2 from the germline V gene are MDHEN and SYDVKM. The CDR3 loop spans 13 amino acids. The V end lost 2 bases, the J end lost 4 bases, and 9 bases lay between the germline ends. CDR3: CASSLRQVYEQYF. The CDR3 coding sequence is TGTGCCAGCAGTTTACGACAGGTTTACGAGCAGTACTTC.

The chain joins TRBV4-1 to TRBJ1-6; 7 nucleotides line up with TRBD1. Germline V gene lookup returns CDR1 MGHRA and CDR2 YSYEKL. The CDR3 sequence is 19 residues long. The V segment lost 4 bases and the J segment 10 bases; nucleotides outside the gene matches: 22. This CDR3 is CASSPNLGTEFVGGSPLHF. CDR3 bases: TGCGCCAGCAGCCCGAATCTCGGGACAGAGTTCGTGGGGGGATCACCCCTCCACTTT.

This clone was found a few times. This chain links TRBV19 with TRBJ1-1; unclear D gene. CDR3 length: 14 residues. Germline CDR1 is LNHDA and CDR2 is SQIVND (reference sequence). Trimming cost V 4 bases and J 0 bases, with 9 bases left between them. The CDR3 here is CASSTSRLNTEAFF. CDR3 sequence (DNA): TGTGCCAGTAGTACCTCCCGATTGAACACTGAAGCTTTCTTT. Full variable domain (rest looked up from reference TRBV19 and TRBJ1-1): DGGITQSPKYLFRKEGQNVTLSCEQNLNHDAMYWYRQDPGQGLRLIYYSQIVNDFQKGDIAEGYSVSREKKESFPLTVTSAQKNPTAFYLCASSTSRLNTEAFFGQGTRLTVV.

Comments on this clone: Its ends do not fully match the called genes, so a read error is possible. J is TRBJ2-2 and V is TRBV10-3, with 10 bases aligning to TRBD2. Germline V gene data show CDR1 as ENHRY and CDR2 as SYGVKD. This CDR3 comprises 16 residues. CDR3 protein: CAITETSGRGTGELFF. The CDR3 DNA reads TGTGCCATCACTGAGACTAGCGGGCGCGGCACCGGGGAGCTGTTTTTT.

The chain recombines TRBV10-2 with TRBJ1-2; 12 positions agree with TRBD1. The V segment lost 4 bases and the J segment 7 bases; nucleotides outside the gene matches: 7. The CDR3 extends over 15 amino acids. Germline V gene sequence: CDR1 WSHSY, CDR2 SAAADI. The CDR3, as DNA: TGCGCCAGCAGTGCGGGACAGGGGGCCGCCCTTGGCTACACCTTC. This gives the protein CASSAGQGAALGYTF.

This chain joins TRBV19 and TRBJ1-1, with D hard to call. The V end lost 1 base, the J end lost 2 bases, and 8 bases lay between the germline ends. This CDR3 is built from 14 residues. Germline CDR1 is LNHDA and CDR2 is SQIVND (reference sequence). The CDR3 reads CASSIASVNTEAFF. In DNA form, the CDR3 reads TGTGCCAGTAGTATAGCTTCGGTTAACACTGAAGCTTTCTTT. Full variable domain (missing parts from reference TRBV19 and TRBJ1-1): DGGITQSPKYLFRKEGQNVTLSCEQNLNHDAMYWYRQDPGQGLRLIYYSQIVNDFQKGDIAEGYSVSREKKESFPLTVTSAQKNPTAFYLCASSIASVNTEAFFGQGTRLTVV.

This chain joins TRBV19 and TRBJ1-5; 7 positions match TRBD1. V was pared by 5 bases and J by 1 base, with 5 bases of the junction left unmatched. CDR3 length equals 15 residues. CDR1 and CDR2 from the germline V gene are LNHDA and SQIVND (reference sequence). CDR3 nucleotide sequence: TGTGCCAGTAGTGATGCAGGGGGAAGCAATCAGCCCCAGCATTTT. Residues: CASSDAGGSNQPQHF.

The gene calls are TRBV7-2 and TRBJ2-7, with D perhaps assigned TRBD1 or TRBD2 (5 bases each). The germline V gene encodes CDR1 SGHTA and CDR2 FQGNSA. The CDR3 is 14 residues long. V gave up 3 bases and J gave up 6 bases, with 15 bases separating them. The CDR3 spells CASSLQGPKGEQYF. CDR3 DNA: TGTGCCAGCAGCTTGCAGGGACCCAAAGGCGAGCAGTACTTC.

The rearrangement joins TRBV5-1 to TRBJ1-5; perhaps TRBD1 as D (5 bases). The CDR3 has 15 residues. Germline V gene sequence: CDR1 SGHRS, CDR2 YFSETQ. The germline V and J ends were trimmed by 0 bases and 0 bases, with 7 bases remaining between them. CDR3 nucleotide sequence: TGCGCCAGCAGCTTGGACAGGAATAGCAATCAGCCCCAGCATTTT. Its protein product is CASSLDRNSNQPQHF.

This clone was seen a few times. This chain joins TRBV11-2 and TRBJ2-1; possibly TRBD1 or TRBD2 for D (5 bases each). The CDR3 runs 14 residues. CDR1 is SGHAT, CDR2 FQNNGV, per germline. V was trimmed by 3 bases and J by 4 bases, leaving 10 bases between them. The CDR3 reads CASSFRGAYNEQFF. CDR3 bases: TGTGCCAGCAGCTTCCGAGGGGCATACAATGAGCAGTTCTTC.

This clone was found a few times. V is TRBV7-2 and J is TRBJ1-1, with D unclear. The CDR3 extends over 13 amino acids. CDR1 and CDR2 from the germline V gene are SGHTA and FQGNSA. Trimming left V 3 bases short and J 0 bases short, with 5 bases between. Here the CDR3 reads CASSFDLNTEAFF. The CDR3 DNA reads TGTGCCAGCAGCTTTGACCTGAACACTGAAGCTTTCTTT.

The chain combines TRBV2 with TRBJ2-7, with a tentative D call TRBD2 (6 bases). The CDR3 is made up of 16 amino acids. The germline V gene encodes CDR1 SNHLY and CDR2 FYNNEI. Trimming took off 5 bases at V and 0 bases at J, with 17 bases between the two ends. CDR3 protein: CASSPSSASSSYEQYF. The CDR3 DNA reads TGTGCCAGCAGTCCCTCTAGCGCCAGTAGCTCCTACGAGCAGTACTTC.

CDR3 in DNA: TGTGCCAGCAGTTTATTAGGCGTCGTGGCGGGGAGACGAGAGACCCAGTACTTC. Translation gives CASSLLGVVAGRRETQYF. The genes are TRBV28 and TRBJ2-5; TRBD2 might be the D (6 bases). Per the germline V gene, CDR1 is MDHEN and CDR2 is SYDVKM. Trimming pared 1 base from V and 4 bases from J, leaving 22 bases between. There are 18 residues in the CDR3.

This clone came up a few times. The chain combines TRBV19 with TRBJ1-5; D gene uncertain. Germline V gene sequence: CDR1 LNHDA, CDR2 SQIVND (reference sequence). V dropped 3 bases and J dropped 0 bases, with 6 bases sitting between them. The CDR3 runs to 14 residues. The CDR3 nucleotides read TGTGCCAGTAGTATGTCAGATAGCAATCAGCCCCAGCATTTT. It codes for CASSMSDSNQPQHF.

Remarks on this clone: Other DNA sequences within the sample encode an identical CDR3. The chain combines TRBV27 with TRBJ2-5, with D maybe TRBD2 (5 bases). Trimming cost V 6 bases and J 1 base, with 15 bases left between them. The germline gives CDR1 MNHEY, CDR2 SMNVEV (reference sequence). There are 15 residues in the CDR3. CDR3 region: CASSPSPGLQETQYF. CDR3 DNA: TGTGCCAGCAGCCCGTCTCCCGGACTCCAAGAGACCCAGTACTTC.

V gene TRBV2 combines with J gene TRBJ1-2; a possible D gene is TRBD1 (5 bases). Germline V CDR1 and CDR2: SNHLY, FYNNEI. Trimming shortened V by 7 bases and J by 6 bases, and 18 bases separated the two germline ends. The CDR3 is 14 amino acids. The CDR3 DNA reads TGTGCCAGCACAGCCTGGACCCTAGGGGATGGCTACACCTTC. It is translated as CASTAWTLGDGYTF.

This rearrangement joins TRBV5-1 to TRBJ2-2; D remains unclear. CDR1 and CDR2 from the germline V gene are SGHRS and YFSETQ. Trimming left V 1 base short and J 4 bases short, with 8 bases between. The CDR3 consists of 14 residues. DNA for the CDR3: TGCGCCAGCAGCTTGCTTATATCCACCGGGGAGCTGTTTTTT. This encodes CASSLLISTGELFF.

In its sample, this clone was seen a few times. J is TRBJ1-2 and V is TRBV30; D is uncertain. The CDR3 spans 11 residues. Germline CDR1 is GTSNPN and CDR2 is SVGIG (reference sequence). The V gene lost 0 bases and the J gene lost 8 bases, with 7 bases spanning the gap. CDR3 sequence: CAWSVNAGYTF. As DNA, the CDR3 is TGTGCCTGGAGTGTAAATGCAGGCTACACCTTC.

V is TRBV7-2 and J is TRBJ2-1; D might be TRBD2 (5 bases). V was trimmed by 0 bases and J by 14 bases, leaving 11 bases between them. The CDR3 runs to 12 residues. Germline CDR1 is SGHTA and CDR2 is FQGNSA. This chain's CDR3 is CASSLAGETEFF. The CDR3 DNA is TGTGCCAGCAGCTTAGCGGGAGAAACGGAGTTCTTC.

This chain joins TRBV6-1 and TRBJ1-5, with 9 nucleotides matching TRBD1. V was pared by 7 bases and J by 1 base, with 5 bases of the junction left unmatched. Germline V gives CDR1 MNHNS, CDR2 SASEGT. There are 15 residues in the CDR3. CDR3 loop: CASTGTGRSNQPQHF. In DNA, the CDR3 is TGTGCCAGCACGGGGACAGGGAGAAGCAATCAGCCCCAGCATTTT.

V and J are TRBV5-6 and TRBJ2-3; D gene ambiguous. Germline CDR1 SGHDT, CDR2 YYEEEE. V was shortened by 6 bases and J by 4 bases, with 12 bases between the two germline ends. The CDR3 sequence is 13 residues long. The CDR3 region is CASKQRAPDTQYF. DNA for the CDR3: TGTGCCAGCAAACAAAGGGCCCCAGATACGCAGTATTTT.

V is TRBV9 and J is TRBJ2-5; 9 bases match TRBD1. The germline V gene encodes CDR1 SGDLS and CDR2 YYNGEE. The CDR3 consists of 16 residues. The junction had 9 bases not matched to a gene; V was cut back by 3 bases and J by 3 bases. The CDR3 region is CASSAPGQGRKETQYF. The CDR3, as DNA: TGTGCCAGCAGCGCTCCGGGACAGGGTCGTAAAGAGACCCAGTACTTC.

V and J are TRBV5-6 and TRBJ1-2, with D tentatively TRBD1 (5 bases). Germline CDR1 SGHDT, CDR2 YYEEEE. The V end was cut by 2 bases, the J end by 8 bases, with 16 bases between. The CDR3 totals 14 residues. This CDR3 reads CASSFRDPGYGYTF. The CDR3 bases are TGTGCCAGCAGCTTCCGGGACCCGGGGTACGGCTACACCTTC.

A single count supports this clone. This chain joins TRBV9 and TRBJ2-3, with 7 bases identical to TRBD2. This CDR3 is 13 amino acids long. Germline loops: CDR1 SGDLS, CDR2 YYNGEE. V was clipped by 7 bases and J by 1 base; unmatched bases: 3. CDR3 DNA sequence: TGTGCCAGCGCGGCGGGGGGCACAGATACGCAGTATTTT. Translating gives CASAAGGTDTQYF.

V and J are TRBV5-1 and TRBJ2-3, with TRBD2 matching over 9 bases. Per germline, CDR1 SGHRS and CDR2 YFSETQ. After removal of 3 bases from V and 0 bases from J, the junction contained 5 bases not matched to a gene. This CDR3 is 16 amino acids long. Here the CDR3 reads CASSSVAGASTDTQYF. Here the CDR3 DNA reads TGCGCCAGCAGCTCCGTAGCGGGAGCTAGCACAGATACGCAGTATTTT.

This clone has only a few counts. This chain connects TRBV7-2 to TRBJ2-7; D is unclear. The length of the CDR3 is 12 residues. Germline V gene data show CDR1 as SGHTA and CDR2 as FQGNSA. Trimming removed 2 bases from V and 7 bases from J, with 9 bases in between. The CDR3 DNA follows: TGTGCCAGCAGCTTAAATTCGGCTGAGCAGTACTTC. Protein: CASSLNSAEQYF. Looking up the rest from reference TRBV7-2 and TRBJ2-7 gives the full variable domain: GAGVSQSPSNKVTEKGKDVELRCDPISGHTALYWYRQSLGQGLEFLIYFQGNSAPDKSGLPSDRFSAERTGGSVSTLTIQRTQQEDSAVYLCASSLNSAEQYFGPGTRLTVT.

The gene calls are TRBV20-1 and TRBJ2-7, with 7 bases identical to TRBD2. V lost 5 bases to trimming and J lost 12 bases; unmatched junction nucleotides: 10. Germline V gene data show CDR1 as DFQATT and CDR2 as SNEGSKA (reference sequence). The CDR3 spans 11 residues. In nucleotides, the CDR3 is TGCAGTGCTCCTAGCGGCACCCGGCCGTACTTC. The encoded protein is CSAPSGTRPYF.